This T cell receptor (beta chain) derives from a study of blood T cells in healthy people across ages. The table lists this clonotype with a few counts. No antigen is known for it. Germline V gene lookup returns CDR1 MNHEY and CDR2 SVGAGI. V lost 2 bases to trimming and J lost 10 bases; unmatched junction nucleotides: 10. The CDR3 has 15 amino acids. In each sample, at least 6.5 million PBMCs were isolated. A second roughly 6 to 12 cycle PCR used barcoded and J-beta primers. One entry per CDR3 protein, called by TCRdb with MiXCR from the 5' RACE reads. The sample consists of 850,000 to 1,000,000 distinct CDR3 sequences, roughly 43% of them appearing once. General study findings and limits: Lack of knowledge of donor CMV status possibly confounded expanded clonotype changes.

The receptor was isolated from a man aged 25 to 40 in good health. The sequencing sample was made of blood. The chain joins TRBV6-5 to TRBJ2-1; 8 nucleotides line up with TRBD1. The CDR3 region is CASSYHDRGGSEQFF. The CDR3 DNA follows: TGTGCCAGCAGTTACCATGACAGGGGTGGAAGCGAGCAGTTCTTC.